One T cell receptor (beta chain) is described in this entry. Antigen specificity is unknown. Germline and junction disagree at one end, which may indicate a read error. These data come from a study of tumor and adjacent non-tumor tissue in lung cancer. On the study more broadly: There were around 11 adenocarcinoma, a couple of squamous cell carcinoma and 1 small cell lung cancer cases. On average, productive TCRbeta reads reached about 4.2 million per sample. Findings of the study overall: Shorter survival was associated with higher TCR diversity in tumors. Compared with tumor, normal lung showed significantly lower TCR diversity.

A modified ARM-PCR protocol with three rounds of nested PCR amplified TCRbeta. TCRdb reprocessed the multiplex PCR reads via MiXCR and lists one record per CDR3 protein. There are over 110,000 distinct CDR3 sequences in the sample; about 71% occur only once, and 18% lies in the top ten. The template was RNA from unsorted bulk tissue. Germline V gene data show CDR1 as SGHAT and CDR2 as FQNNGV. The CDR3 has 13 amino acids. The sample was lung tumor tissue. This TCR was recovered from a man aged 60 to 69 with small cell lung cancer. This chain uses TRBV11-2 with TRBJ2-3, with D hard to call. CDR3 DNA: TGTGTCAGCCTCAGCTCGGGCACAAATACGCAGTATTTT. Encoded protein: CVSLSSGTNTQYF. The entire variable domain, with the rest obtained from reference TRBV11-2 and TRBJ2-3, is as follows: EAGVAQSPRYKIIEKRQSVAFWCNPISGHATLYWYQQILGQGPKLLIQFQNNGVVDDSQLPKDRFSAERLKGVDSTLKIQPAKLEDSAVYLCVSLSSGTNTQYFGPGTRLTVL.